These T cell receptor beta chains were read from a single sample in a study of blood T cell repertoires in COVID-19. TCRdb keeps only in-frame clones here, not all; method: immunoSEQ multiplex PCR. The profile shows about 79,000 clones, around 89% of them singletons. Sequencing was performed on peripheral blood. The receptors stem from a man aged 70 or older with active or convalescent COVID-19. Both conserved end residues are part of each CDR3. The D gene is left open where the match is weak. Rows give clone size only sometimes, using once, few, many, or a class for an expanded clone.

v_gene,d_gene,abundance,j_gene,CDR3aa,CDR3nt
TRBV28,-,once,TRBJ1-3,CASSLVIGLGYSGNTIYF,TGTGCCAGCAGTCTTGTTATTGGCCTCGGGTACTCTGGAAACACCATATATTTT
TRBV24-1,TRBD1,-,TRBJ1-2,CATSDSPTPQGAFTF,TGTGCCACCAGTGATTCCCCGACCCCACAGGGGGCGTTCACCTTC
TRBV10-3,-,-,TRBJ2-3,CAISESGAGLRTDTQYF,TGTGCCATCAGTGAGTCTGGAGCTGGCCTTCGCACAGATACGCAGTATTTT
TRBV28,TRBD1,-,TRBJ1-2,CASSRTGYGYTF,TGTGCCAGCAGTAGGACAGGATATGGCTACACCTTC
TRBV2,TRBD1,few,TRBJ2-1,CASRGTVYNEQFF,TGTGCCAGCAGGGGGACAGTCTACAATGAGCAGTTCTTC
TRBV5-1,TRBD2,-,TRBJ2-3,CASSLGSGLAGSRGTDTQYF,TGCGCCAGCAGCTTGGGGTCGGGACTAGCGGGGTCTCGTGGCACAGATACGCAGTATTTT
TRBV28,-,-,TRBJ2-3,CASTSYVAGGATDTQYF,TGTGCCAGCACGTCTTATGTAGCAGGCGGGGCCACAGATACGCAGTATTTT
TRBV6-1,TRBD1,-,TRBJ2-7,CASSDLGQGSGEQYF,TGTGCCAGCAGTGATCTGGGACAGGGGTCTGGCGAGCAGTACTTC
TRBV28,TRBD1,-,TRBJ1-5,CASRIPGQGSSQPQHF,TGTGCCAGCAGGATTCCGGGACAGGGAAGTTCTCAGCCCCAGCATTTT
TRBV4-2,-,-,TRBJ2-5,CASSQALGAQETQYF,TGTGCCAGCAGCCAAGCCCTTGGGGCTCAAGAGACCCAGTACTTC
TRBV25-1,-,few,TRBJ2-1,CASTSRNEQFF,TGTGCCAGCACGAGCCGCAATGAGCAGTTCTTC
TRBV7-2,TRBD1,-,TRBJ2-7,CASSFGTVLYEQYF,TGTGCCAGCAGCTTCGGGACAGTCCTCTACGAGCAGTACTTC
TRBV18,TRBD2,-,TRBJ2-7,CASSGGEAYEQYF,TGTGCCAGCTCCGGGGGGGAGGCCTACGAGCAGTACTTC
TRBV7-6,-,-,TRBJ2-2,CASSLGAGRTTITGELFF,TGTGCCAGCAGCTTAGGGGCAGGGCGGACGACGATAACCGGGGAGCTGTTTTTT
TRBV28,-,-,TRBJ1-3,CASSPTGTTTGNTIYF,TGTGCCAGCAGTCCGACGGGGACAACGACTGGAAACACCATATATTTT
TRBV5-1,-,-,TRBJ1-5,CASSLDQGSNQPQHF,TGCGCCAGCAGCTTGGATCAGGGAAGCAATCAGCCCCAGCATTTT
TRBV6-2/TRBV6-3,-,-,TRBJ1-1,CASSQVRTEAFF,TGTGCCAGCAGTCAGGTTAGGACTGAAGCTTTCTTT
TRBV5-1,TRBD2,-,TRBJ2-3,CASSPGTSVSDTQYF,TGCGCCAGCAGTCCCGGGACTAGCGTATCAGATACGCAGTATTTT
TRBV18,TRBD1,-,TRBJ2-5,CASSPFQGVVETQYF,TGTGCCAGCTCACCCTTCCAGGGGGTAGTGGAGACCCAGTACTTC
TRBV19,TRBD1,once,TRBJ1-5,CASSPPRTGYTQPPQHF,TGTGCCAGTAGTCCACCCCGGACAGGCTACACACAGCCGCCCCAGCATTTT
TRBV5-1,-,-,TRBJ1-2,CASRVASGSNGYTF,TGCGCCAGCAGGGTTGCGTCGGGGTCTAATGGCTACACCTTC
TRBV19,-,-,TRBJ1-2,CASSMAGAYYGYTF,TGTGCCAGTAGTATGGCAGGGGCCTACTATGGCTACACCTTC
TRBV11-2,TRBD1,-,TRBJ1-1,CASSRTGENTEAFF,TGTGCCAGCAGCAGGACAGGGGAGAACACTGAAGCTTTCTTT
TRBV2,-,-,TRBJ1-3,CASSERFSGNTIYF,TGTGCCAGCAGTGAACGGTTTTCTGGAAACACCATATATTTT
TRBV6-6,TRBD2,-,TRBJ2-1,CASGEGRFSYNEQFF,TGTGCCAGCGGGGAGGGCCGATTCTCCTACAATGAGCAGTTCTTC
TRBV19,-,-,TRBJ2-3,CASRRGGRLTDTQYF,TGTGCCAGTAGACGTGGAGGCAGGCTCACAGATACGCAGTATTTT